This T cell receptor beta chain comes out of a study of control samples from healthy donors and cancer patients. This CDR3 has 14 amino acids. Trimming stripped 1 base from V and 5 bases from J, with 11 bases between. CDR1 is SGHTA, CDR2 FQGNSA, per germline. Clones were sequenced by immunoSEQ multiplex PCR, and TCRdb holds only the in-frame ones, with some missing. The profile shows 55,000 to 90,000 clones, over 75% of them singletons. Sequencing was done on a sample of blood. This receptor was obtained from a man aged 45-65 years in good health. V and J are TRBV7-2 and TRBJ2-5; no reliable D call. The CDR3 DNA sequence: TGTGCCAGCAGCTTAGGTTGGGGTGGGGAGACCCAGTACTTC. Translated: CASSLGWGGETQYF.